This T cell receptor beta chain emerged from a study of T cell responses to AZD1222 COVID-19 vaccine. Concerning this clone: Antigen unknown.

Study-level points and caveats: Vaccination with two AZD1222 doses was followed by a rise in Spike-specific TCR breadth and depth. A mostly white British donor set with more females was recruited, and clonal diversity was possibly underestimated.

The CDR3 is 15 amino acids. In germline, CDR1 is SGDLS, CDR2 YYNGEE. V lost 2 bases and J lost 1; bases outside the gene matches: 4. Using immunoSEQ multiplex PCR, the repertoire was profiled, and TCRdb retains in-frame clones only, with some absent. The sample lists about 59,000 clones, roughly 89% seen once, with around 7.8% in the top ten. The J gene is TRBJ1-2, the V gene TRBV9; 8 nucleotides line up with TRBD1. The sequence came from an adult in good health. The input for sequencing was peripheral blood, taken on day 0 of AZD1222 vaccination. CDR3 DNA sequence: TGTGCCAGCAGCGTGGGACAGGCCGTTAACTATGGCTACACCTTC. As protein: CASSVGQAVNYGYTF.